The rows below give T cell receptor beta chains drawn from one sample of a study of blood T cell repertoires in COVID-19. TCRdb's copy holds only in-frame clones and misses some; the assay was immunoSEQ multiplex PCR. This sample carries approximately 440,000 clones, 70% to 90% of them seen once, and the ten largest clones take roughly 13%. The sequencing input was peripheral blood. The source of these receptors is a woman in her forties or fifties with COVID-19, enrolled during active disease. Both conserved end residues are part of each CDR3.

TRBV5-8,TRBJ2-1,CASSLGGTSWNNEQFF
TRBV6-5,TRBJ1-5,CASSSGQGANQPQHF
TRBV12-3/TRBV12-4,TRBJ1-1,CASTSSGGTEAFF
TRBV18,TRBJ2-7,CASSPGTGAHEQYF
TRBV5-1,TRBJ1-1,CASSFQGGNTEAFF
TRBV5-6,TRBJ1-1,CASSQLRGMNTEAFF
TRBV7-2,TRBJ1-6,CASSLPRGGPLGSPLHF
TRBV9,TRBJ1-5,CASSAGQSPNQPQHF
TRBV2,TRBJ2-7,CASTDRVSSYEQYF
TRBV6-5,TRBJ1-2,CASSPAGGAGMYTF
TRBV13,TRBJ1-3,CASSLYRASGNTIYF
TRBV18,TRBJ2-3,CASSPTRQGSTDTQYF
TRBV24-1,TRBJ1-5,CATPQGFPRQPQHF
TRBV9,TRBJ1-1,CASSEGGTEAFF
TRBV28,TRBJ1-5,CASGTGDGQPQHF
TRBV5-1,TRBJ2-3,CATGSGVTDTQYF
TRBV5-1,TRBJ1-2,CASSLGTDRRYGYTF
TRBV19,TRBJ1-6,CASSQQGALRGSPLHF
TRBV28,TRBJ1-5,CASSPPLYSNQPQHF
TRBV18,TRBJ1-4,CASSPTSAGTGSNEKLFF
TRBV6-5,TRBJ1-5,CASSYLAGDQPQHF
TRBV7-9,TRBJ1-2,CATLPGLTVGYTF
TRBV4-1,TRBJ2-7,CASSQGPGSGGEQYF
TRBV2,TRBJ2-5,CASRPLRQETQYF
TRBV5-6,TRBJ1-2,CASSSLGGYGYTF